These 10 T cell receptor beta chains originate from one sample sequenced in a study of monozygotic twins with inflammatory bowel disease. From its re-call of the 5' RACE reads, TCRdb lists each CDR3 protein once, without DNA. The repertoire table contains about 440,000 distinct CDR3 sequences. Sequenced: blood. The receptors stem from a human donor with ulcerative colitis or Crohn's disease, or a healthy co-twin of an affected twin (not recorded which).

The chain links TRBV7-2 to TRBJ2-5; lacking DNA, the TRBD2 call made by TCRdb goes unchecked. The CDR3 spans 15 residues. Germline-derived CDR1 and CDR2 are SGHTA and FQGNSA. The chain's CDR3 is CASSLEADRRQTQYF.

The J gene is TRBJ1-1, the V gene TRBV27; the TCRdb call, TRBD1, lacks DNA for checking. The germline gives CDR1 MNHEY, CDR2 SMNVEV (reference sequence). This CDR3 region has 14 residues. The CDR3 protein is CASRTGGGWSEAFF.

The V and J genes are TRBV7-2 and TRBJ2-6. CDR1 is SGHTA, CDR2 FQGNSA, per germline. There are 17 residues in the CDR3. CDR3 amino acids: CASSLRNPGSGANVLTF.

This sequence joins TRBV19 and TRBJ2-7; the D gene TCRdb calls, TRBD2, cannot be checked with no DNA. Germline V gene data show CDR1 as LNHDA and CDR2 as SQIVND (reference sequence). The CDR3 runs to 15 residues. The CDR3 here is CASSISTSDSYEQYF.

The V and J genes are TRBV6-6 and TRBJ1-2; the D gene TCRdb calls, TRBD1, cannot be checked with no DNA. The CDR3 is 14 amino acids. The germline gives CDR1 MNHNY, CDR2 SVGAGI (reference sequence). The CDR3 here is CASTEGAVNYGYTF.

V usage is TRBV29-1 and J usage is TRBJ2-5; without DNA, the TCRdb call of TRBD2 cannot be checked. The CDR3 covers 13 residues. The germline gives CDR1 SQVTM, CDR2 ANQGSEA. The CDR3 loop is CSVGEVKAETQYF.

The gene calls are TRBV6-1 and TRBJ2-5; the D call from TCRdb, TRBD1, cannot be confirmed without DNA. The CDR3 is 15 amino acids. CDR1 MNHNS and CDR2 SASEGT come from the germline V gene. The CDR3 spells CASSPGGAYQETQYF.

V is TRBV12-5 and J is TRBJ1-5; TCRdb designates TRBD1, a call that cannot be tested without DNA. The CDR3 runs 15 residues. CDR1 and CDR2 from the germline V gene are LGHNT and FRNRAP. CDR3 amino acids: CASGPGLTGNQPQHF.

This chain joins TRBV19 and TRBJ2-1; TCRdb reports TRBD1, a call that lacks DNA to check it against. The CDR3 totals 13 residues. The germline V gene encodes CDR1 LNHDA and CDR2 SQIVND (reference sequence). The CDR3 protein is CASSRSAGHEQFF.

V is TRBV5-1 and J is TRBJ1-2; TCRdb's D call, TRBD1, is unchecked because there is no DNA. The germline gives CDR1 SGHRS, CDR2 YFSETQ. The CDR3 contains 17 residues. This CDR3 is CASSDTSRQQFNYGYTF.